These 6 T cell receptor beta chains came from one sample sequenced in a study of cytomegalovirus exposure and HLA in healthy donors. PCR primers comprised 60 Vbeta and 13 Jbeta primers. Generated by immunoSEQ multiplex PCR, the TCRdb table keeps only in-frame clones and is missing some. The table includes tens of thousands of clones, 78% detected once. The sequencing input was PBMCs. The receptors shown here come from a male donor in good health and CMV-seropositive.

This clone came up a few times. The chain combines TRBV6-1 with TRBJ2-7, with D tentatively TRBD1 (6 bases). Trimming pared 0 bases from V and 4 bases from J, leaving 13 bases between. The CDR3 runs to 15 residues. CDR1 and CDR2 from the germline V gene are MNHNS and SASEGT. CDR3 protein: CASSEAGGRLYEQYF. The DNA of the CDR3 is TGTGCCAGCAGTGAAGCTGGGGGCAGGTTGTACGAGCAGTACTTC.

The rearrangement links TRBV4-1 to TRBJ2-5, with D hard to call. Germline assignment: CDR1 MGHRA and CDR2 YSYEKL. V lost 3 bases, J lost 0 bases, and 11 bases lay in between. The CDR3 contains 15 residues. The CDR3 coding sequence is TGCGCCAGCAGCCATACAGCCATCCACCAAGAGACCCAGTACTTC. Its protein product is CASSHTAIHQETQYF.

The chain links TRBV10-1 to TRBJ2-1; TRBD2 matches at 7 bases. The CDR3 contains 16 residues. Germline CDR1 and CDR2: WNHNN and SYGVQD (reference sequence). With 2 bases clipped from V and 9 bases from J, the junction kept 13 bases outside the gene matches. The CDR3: CASSEIGQLAWGEQFF. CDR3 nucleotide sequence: TGCGCCAGCAGTGAGATCGGTCAACTAGCGTGGGGTGAGCAGTTCTTC.

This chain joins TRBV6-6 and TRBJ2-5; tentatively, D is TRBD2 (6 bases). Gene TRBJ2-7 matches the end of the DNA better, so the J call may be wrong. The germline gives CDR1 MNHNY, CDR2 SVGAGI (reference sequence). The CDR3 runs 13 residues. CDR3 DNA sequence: TGTGCCAGCGGCTCGGGAGCCCACTACGAGCAGTACTTC. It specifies CASGSGAHYEQYF.

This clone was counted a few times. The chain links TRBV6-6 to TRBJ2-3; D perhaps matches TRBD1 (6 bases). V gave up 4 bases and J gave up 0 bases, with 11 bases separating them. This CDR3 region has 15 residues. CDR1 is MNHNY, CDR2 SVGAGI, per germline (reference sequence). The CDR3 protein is CASSLQGSSTDTQYF. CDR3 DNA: TGTGCCAGCAGTTTACAGGGCTCTAGCACAGATACGCAGTATTTT.

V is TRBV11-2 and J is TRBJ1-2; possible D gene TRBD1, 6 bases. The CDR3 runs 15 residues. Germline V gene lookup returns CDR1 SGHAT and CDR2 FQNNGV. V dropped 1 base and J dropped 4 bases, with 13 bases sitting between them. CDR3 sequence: CASSLVTGTTYGYTF. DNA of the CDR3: TGTGCCAGCAGCTTAGTAACAGGGACAACCTATGGCTACACCTTC.